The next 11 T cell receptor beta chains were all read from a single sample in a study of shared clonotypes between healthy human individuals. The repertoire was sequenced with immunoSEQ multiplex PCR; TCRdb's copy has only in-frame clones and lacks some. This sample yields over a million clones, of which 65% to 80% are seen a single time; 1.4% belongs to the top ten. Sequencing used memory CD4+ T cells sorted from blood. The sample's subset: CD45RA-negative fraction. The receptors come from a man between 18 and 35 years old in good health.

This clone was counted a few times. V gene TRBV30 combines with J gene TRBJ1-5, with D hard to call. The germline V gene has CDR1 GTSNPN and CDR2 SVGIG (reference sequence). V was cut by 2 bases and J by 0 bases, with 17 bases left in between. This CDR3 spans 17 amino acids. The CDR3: CAWSPGPGTISNQPQHF. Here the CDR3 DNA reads TGTGCCTGGAGTCCTGGCCCAGGCACAATTAGCAATCAGCCCCAGCATTTT.

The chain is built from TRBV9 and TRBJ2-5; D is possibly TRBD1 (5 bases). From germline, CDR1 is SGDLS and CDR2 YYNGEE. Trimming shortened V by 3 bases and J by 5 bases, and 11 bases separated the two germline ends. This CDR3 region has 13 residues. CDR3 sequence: CASSAESGETQYF. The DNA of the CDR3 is TGTGCCAGCAGCGCCGAGTCAGGGGAGACCCAGTACTTC.

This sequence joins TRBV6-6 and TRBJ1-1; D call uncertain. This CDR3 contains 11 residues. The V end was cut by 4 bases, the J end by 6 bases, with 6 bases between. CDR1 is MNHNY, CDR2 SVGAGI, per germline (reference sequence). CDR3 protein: CASSFEAEAFF. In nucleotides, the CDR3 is TGTGCCAGCAGTTTCGAGGCTGAAGCTTTCTTT.

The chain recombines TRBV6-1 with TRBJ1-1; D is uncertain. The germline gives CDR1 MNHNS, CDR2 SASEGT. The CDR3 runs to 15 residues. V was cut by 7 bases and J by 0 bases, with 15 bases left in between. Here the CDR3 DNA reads TGTGCCAGCATGAGAAGTATACTCATGAACACTGAAGCTTTCTTT. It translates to CASMRSILMNTEAFF.

In DNA form, the CDR3 reads TGTGCCAGCAGCACAGGGGGCAGTCAGCCCCAGCATTTT. It specifies CASSTGGSQPQHF. The rearrangement joins TRBV6-1 to TRBJ1-5, with 9 nucleotides matching TRBD1. From germline, CDR1 is MNHNS and CDR2 SASEGT. The V gene end was trimmed by 6 bases and the J gene end by 6 bases; junction bases not matched to a gene: 3. This CDR3 spans 13 amino acids.

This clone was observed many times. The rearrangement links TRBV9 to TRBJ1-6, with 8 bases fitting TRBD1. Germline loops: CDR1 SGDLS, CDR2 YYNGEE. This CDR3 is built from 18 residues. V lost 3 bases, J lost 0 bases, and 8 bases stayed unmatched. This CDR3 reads CASSGATGESSYNSPLHF. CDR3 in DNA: TGTGCCAGCAGCGGGGCGACAGGGGAGAGCTCCTATAATTCACCCCTCCACTTT.

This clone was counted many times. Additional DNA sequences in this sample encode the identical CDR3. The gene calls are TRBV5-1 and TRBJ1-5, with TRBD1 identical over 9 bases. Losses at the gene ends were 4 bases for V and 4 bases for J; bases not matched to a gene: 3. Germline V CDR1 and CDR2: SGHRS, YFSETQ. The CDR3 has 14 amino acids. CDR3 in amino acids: CASSPGTGNQPQHF. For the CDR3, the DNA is TGCGCCAGCAGCCCAGGGACAGGGAATCAGCCCCAGCATTTT.

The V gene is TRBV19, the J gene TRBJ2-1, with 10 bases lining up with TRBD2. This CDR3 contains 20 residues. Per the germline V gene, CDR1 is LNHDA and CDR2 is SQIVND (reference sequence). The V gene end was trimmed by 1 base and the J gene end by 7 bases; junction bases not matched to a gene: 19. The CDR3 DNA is TGTGCCAGTAGTATAGGTCTCTTCGGGTGGGGGACTAGCGTTGCGAATGAGCAGTTCTTC. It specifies CASSIGLFGWGTSVANEQFF.

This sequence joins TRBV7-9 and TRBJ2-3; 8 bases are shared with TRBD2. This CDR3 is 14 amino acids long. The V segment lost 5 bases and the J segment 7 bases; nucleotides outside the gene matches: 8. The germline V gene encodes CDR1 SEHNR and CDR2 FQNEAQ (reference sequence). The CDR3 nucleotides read TGTGCCAGCAGCCGTAGCGGGGAGGACAATACGCAGTATTTT. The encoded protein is CASSRSGEDNTQYF. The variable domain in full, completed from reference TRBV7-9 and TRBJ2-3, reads DTGVSQNPRHKITKRGQNVTFRCDPISEHNRLYWYRQTLGQGPEFLTYFQNEAQLEKSRLLSDRFSAERPKGSFSTLEIQRTEQGDSAMYLCASSRSGEDNTQYFGPGTRLTVL.

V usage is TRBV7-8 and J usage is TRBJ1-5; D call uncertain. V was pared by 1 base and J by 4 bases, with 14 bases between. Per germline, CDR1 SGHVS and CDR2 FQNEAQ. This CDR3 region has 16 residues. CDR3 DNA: TGTGCCAGCAGCTTAGAGGCCAGCCGGCCTAATCAGCCCCAGCATTTT. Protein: CASSLEASRPNQPQHF.

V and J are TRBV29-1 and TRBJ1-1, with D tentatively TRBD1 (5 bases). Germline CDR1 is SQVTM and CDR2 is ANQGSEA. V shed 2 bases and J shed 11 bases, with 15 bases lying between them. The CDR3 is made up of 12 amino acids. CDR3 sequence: CSVETGLVEAFF. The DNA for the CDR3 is TGCAGCGTTGAAACAGGTTTGGTGGAGGCTTTCTTT.